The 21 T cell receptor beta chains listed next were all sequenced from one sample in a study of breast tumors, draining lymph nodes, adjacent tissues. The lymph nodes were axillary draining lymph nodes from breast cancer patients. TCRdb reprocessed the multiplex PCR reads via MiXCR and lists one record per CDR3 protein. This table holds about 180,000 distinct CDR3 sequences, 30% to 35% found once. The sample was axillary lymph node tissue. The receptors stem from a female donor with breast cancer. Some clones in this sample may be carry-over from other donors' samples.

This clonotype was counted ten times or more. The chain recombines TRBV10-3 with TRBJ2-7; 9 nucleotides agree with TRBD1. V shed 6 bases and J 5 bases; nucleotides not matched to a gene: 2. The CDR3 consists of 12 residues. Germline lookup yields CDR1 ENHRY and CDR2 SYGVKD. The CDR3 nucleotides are TGTGCCATCAGGGACAGGGGCAACGAGCAGTACTTC. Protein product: CAIRDRGNEQYF.

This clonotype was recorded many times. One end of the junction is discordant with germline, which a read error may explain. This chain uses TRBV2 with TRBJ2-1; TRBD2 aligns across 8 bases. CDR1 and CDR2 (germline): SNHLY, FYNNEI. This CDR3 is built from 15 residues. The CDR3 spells CASREGSGKGNEQFF. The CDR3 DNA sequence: TGTGCCAGCAGAGAAGGTAGCGGGAAAGGGAATGAGCAGTTCTTC.

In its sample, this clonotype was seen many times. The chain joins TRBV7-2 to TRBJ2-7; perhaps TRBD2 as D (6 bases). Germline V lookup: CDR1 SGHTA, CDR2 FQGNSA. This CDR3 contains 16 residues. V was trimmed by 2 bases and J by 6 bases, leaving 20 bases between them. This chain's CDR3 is CASSLSLLARALEQYF. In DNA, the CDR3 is TGTGCCAGCAGCTTAAGCCTCCTAGCGAGAGCTCTCGAGCAGTACTTC. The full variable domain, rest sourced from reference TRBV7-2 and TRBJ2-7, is GAGVSQSPSNKVTEKGKDVELRCDPISGHTALYWYRQSLGQGLEFLIYFQGNSAPDKSGLPSDRFSAERTGGSVSTLTIQRTQQEDSAVYLCASSLSLLARALEQYFGPGTRLTVT.

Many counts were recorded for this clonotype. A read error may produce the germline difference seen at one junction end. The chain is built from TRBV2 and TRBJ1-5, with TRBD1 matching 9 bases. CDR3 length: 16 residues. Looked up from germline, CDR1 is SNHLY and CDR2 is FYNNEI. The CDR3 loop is CASREDRGVGNQPQHF. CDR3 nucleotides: TGTGCCAGCAGAGAAGACAGGGGGGTTGGTAATCAGCCCCAGCATTTT.

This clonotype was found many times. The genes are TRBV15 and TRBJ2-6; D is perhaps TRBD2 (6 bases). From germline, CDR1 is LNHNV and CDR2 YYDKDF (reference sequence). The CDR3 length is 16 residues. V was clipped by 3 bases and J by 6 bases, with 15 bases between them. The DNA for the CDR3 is TGTGCCACCAGCAGGGGAGGCGCAACAGCGGCCAACGTCCTGACTTTC. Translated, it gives CATSRGGATAANVLTF.

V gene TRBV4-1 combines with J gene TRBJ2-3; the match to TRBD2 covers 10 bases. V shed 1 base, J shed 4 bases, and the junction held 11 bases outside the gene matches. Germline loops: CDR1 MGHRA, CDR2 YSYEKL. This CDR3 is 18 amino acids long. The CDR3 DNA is TGCGCCAGCAGCCAAGTTGGAGCAAGCGGGAGGGCATCAGATACGCAGTATTTT. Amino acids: CASSQVGASGRASDTQYF.

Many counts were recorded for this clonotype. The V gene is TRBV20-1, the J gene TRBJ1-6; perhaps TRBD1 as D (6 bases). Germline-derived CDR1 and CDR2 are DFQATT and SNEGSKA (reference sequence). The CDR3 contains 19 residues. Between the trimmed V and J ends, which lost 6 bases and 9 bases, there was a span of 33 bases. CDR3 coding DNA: TGCAGTGCCAATACTTATGGCAGGGGAACTTCCAAATGGGGTTCACCCCTCCACTTT. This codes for CSANTYGRGTSKWGSPLHF.

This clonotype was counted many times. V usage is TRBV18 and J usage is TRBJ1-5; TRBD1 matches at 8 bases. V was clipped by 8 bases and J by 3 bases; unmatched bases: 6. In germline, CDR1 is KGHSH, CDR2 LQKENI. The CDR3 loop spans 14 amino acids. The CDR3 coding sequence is TGTGCCAGCGTTGGACAGGGTCTCAATCAGCCCCAGCATTTT. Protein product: CASVGQGLNQPQHF.

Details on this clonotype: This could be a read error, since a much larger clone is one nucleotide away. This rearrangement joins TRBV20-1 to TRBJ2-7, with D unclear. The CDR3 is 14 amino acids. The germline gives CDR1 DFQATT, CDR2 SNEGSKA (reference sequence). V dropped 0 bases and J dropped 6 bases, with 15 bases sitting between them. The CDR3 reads CSARDPSAVSEQYF. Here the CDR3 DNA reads TGCAGTGCTAGAGATCCATCGGCCGTCTCCGAGCAGTACTTC.

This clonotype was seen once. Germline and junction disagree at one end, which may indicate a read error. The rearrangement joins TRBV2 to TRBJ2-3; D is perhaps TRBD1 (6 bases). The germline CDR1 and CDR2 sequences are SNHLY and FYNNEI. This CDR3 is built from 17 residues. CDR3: CVSGSLTGLSRADTQYF. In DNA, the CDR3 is TGTGTCAGCGGTAGCCTTACAGGGCTTAGCAGGGCAGATACGCAGTATTTT.

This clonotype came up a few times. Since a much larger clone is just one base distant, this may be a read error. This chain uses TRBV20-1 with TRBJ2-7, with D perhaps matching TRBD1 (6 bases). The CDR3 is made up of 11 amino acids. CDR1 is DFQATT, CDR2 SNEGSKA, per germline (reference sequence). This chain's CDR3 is CSANTGNEQSF. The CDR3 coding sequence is TGCAGTGCCAATACAGGGAACGAGCAGTCCTTC.

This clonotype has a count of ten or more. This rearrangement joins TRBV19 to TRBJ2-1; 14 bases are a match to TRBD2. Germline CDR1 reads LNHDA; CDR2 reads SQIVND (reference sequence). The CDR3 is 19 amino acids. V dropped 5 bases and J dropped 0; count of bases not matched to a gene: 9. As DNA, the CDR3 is TGTGCCAGTAGTCTCCGACTAGCGGGAGGGAGGAGCTCCTACAATGAGCAGTTCTTC. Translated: CASSLRLAGGRSSYNEQFF. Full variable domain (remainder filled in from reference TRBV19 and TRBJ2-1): DGGITQSPKYLFRKEGQNVTLSCEQNLNHDAMYWYRQDPGQGLRLIYYSQIVNDFQKGDIAEGYSVSREKKESFPLTVTSAQKNPTAFYLCASSLRLAGGRSSYNEQFFGPGTRLTVL.

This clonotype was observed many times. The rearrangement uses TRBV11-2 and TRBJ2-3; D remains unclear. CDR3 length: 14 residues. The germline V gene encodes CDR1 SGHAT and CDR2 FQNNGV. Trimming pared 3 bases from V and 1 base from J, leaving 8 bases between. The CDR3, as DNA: TGTGCCAGCAGCTTTAACCCTCGCACAGATACGCAGTATTTT. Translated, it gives CASSFNPRTDTQYF.

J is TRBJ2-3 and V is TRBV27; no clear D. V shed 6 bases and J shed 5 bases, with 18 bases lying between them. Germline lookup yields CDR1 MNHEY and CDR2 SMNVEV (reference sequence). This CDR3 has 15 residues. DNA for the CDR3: TGTGCCAGCAGAATGGCAGGTTCCATGGGAGATACGCAGTATTTT. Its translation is CASRMAGSMGDTQYF.

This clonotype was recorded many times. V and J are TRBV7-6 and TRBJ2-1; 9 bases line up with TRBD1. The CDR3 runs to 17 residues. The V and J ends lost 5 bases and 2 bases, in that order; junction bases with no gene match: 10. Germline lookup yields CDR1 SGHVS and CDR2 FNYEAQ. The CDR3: CASSTLQGAFAYNEQFF. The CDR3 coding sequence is TGTGCCAGCAGCACCCTACAGGGGGCGTTCGCCTACAATGAGCAGTTCTTC.

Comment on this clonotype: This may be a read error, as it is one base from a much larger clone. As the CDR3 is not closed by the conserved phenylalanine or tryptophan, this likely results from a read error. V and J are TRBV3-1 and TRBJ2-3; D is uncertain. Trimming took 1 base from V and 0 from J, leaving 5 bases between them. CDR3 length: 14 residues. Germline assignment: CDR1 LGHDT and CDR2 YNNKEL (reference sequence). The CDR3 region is CASSQAYSTDTQYS. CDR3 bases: TGTGCCAGCAGCCAAGCGTATAGCACAGATACGCAGTATTCT.

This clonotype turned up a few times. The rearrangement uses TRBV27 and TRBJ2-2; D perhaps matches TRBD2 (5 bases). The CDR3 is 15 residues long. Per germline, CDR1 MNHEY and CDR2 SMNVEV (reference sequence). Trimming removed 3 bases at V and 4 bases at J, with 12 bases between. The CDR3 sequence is CASSFYLRGTGELFF. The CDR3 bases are TGTGCCAGCAGTTTTTACTTACGGGGCACCGGGGAGCTGTTTTTT.

For the CDR3, the DNA is TGTGCCAGCAGCTCCCGGGGGAGCCCTAATGAAAAACTGTTTTTT. Translated: CASSSRGSPNEKLFF. V gene TRBV14 combines with J gene TRBJ1-4, with D perhaps matching TRBD1 (5 bases). Germline CDR1 is SGHDN and CDR2 is FVKESK. Deletions cut 5 bases from V and 3 bases from J, with 13 bases between. This CDR3 contains 15 residues.

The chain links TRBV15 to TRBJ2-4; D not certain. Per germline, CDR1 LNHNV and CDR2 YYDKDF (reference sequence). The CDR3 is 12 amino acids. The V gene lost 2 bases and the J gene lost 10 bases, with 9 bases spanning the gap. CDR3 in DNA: TGTGCCACCAGCAGATTAACTGGTATTCAGTACTTC. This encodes CATSRLTGIQYF.

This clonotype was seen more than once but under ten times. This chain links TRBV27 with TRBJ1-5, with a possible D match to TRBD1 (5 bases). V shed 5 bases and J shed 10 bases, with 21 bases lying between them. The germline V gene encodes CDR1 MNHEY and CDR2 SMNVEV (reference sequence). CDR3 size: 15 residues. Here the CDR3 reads CASSPSLGQTHPQHF. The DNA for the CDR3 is TGTGCCAGCAGTCCGAGCTTGGGGCAGACTCATCCCCAGCATTTT.

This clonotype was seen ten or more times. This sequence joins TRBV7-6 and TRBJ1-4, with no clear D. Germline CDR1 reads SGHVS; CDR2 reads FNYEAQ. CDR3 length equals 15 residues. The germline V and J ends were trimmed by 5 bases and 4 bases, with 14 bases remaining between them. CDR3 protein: CASSPTDGYNEKLFF. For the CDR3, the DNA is TGTGCCAGCAGCCCCACGGACGGGTATAATGAAAAACTGTTTTTT.